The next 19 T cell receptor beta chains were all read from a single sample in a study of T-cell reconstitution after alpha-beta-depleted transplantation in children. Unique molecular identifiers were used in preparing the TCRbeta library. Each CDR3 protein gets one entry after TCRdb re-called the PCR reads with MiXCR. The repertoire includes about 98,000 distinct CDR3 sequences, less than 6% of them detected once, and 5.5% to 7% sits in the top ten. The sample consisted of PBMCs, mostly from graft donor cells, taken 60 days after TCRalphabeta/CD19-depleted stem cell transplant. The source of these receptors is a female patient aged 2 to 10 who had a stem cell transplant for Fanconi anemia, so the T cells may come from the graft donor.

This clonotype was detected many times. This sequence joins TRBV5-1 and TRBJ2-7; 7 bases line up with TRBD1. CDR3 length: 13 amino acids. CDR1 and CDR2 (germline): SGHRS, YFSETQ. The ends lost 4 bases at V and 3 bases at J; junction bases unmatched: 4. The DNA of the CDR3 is TGCGCCAGCAGCAAGGGACAGTTCTACGAGCAGTACTTC. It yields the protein CASSKGQFYEQYF.

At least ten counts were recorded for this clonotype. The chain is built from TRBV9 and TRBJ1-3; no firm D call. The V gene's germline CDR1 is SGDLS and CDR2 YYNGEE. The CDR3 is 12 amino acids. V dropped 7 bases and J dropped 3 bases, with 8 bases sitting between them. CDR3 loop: CASGAVGNTIYF. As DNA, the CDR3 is TGTGCCAGCGGTGCAGTTGGAAACACCATATATTTT.

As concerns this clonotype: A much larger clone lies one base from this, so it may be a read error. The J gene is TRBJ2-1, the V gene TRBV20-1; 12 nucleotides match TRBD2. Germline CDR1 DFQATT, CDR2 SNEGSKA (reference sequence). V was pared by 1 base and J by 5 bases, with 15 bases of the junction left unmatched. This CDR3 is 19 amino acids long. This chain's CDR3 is CSARVGKLAGGYNHNEQFF. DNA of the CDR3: TGCAGTGCTAGAGTGGGGAAACTAGCGGGAGGATACAATCACAATGAGCAGTTCTTC.

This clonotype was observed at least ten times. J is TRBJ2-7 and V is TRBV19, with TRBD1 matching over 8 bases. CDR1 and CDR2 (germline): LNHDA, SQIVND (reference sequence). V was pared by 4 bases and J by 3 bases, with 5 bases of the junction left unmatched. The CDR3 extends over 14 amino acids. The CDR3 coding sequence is TGTGCCAGTAGTAGCGACAGGGGTAACTACGAGCAGTACTTC. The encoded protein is CASSSDRGNYEQYF.

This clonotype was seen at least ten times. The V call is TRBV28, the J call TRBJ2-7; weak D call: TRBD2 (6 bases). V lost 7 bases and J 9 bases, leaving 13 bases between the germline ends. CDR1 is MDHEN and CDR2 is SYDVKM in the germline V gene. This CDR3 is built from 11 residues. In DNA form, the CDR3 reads TGTGCCAGCACCTCGAGGAGGGGGCAGTACTTC. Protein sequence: CASTSRRGQYF.

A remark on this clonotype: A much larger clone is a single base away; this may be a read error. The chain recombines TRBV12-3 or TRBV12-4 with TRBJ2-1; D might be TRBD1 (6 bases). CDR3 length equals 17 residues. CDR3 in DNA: TGTGCCAGCAGTTTAGGCTTTGGACAGTCCTCCTACGATGAGCAGTTCTTC. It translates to CASSLGFGQSSYDEQFF.

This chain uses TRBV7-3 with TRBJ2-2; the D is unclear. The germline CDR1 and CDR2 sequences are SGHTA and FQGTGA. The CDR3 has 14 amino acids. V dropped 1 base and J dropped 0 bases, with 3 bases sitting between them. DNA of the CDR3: TGTGCCAGCAGCTTAATACCGAACACCGGGGAGCTGTTTTTT. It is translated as CASSLIPNTGELFF.

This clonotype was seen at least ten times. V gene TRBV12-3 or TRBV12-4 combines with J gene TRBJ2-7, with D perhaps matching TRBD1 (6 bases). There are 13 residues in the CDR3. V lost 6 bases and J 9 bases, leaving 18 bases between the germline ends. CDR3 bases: TGTGCCAGCAGCCTCACGACCAGGGGCGGGCAGTACTTC. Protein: CASSLTTRGGQYF.

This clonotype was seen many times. This CDR3 is CSARDRNSFSTDTQYF. The DNA for the CDR3 is TGCAGTGCTAGAGATCGTAATTCATTTTCCACAGATACGCAGTATTTT. The V and J genes are TRBV20-1 and TRBJ2-3, with D unresolved. The CDR3 consists of 16 residues. V was pared by 0 bases and J by 2 bases, with 15 bases between. The germline CDR1 and CDR2 sequences are DFQATT and SNEGSKA (reference sequence).

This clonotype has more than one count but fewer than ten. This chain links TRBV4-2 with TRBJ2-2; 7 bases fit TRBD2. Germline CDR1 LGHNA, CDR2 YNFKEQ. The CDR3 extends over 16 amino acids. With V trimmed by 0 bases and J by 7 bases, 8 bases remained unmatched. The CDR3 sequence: CASSQDGVAGVGELFF. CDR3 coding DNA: TGTGCCAGCAGCCAAGATGGGGTAGCGGGTGTCGGGGAGCTGTTTTTT.

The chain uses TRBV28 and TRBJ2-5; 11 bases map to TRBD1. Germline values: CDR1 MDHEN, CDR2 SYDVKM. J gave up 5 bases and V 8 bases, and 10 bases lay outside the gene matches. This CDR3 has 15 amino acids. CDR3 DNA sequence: TGTGCCAGCGCTCGGGGGGACAGGGGGTTTGAGACCCAGTACTTC. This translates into CASARGDRGFETQYF.

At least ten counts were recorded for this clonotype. The CDR3 DNA follows: TGTGCCAGCAGCTACACAACAGGGAGGGAGACCCAGTACTTC. This codes for CASSYTTGRETQYF. The chain is built from TRBV6-5 and TRBJ2-5, with D possibly being TRBD1 or TRBD2 (6 bases each). Trimming stripped 6 bases from V and 5 bases from J, with 16 bases between. Germline CDR1 is MNHEY and CDR2 is SVGAGI. This CDR3 has 14 residues.

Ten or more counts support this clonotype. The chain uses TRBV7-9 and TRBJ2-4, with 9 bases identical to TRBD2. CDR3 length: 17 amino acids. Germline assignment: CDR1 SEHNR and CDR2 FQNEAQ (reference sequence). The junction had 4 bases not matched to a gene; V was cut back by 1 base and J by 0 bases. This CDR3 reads CASSLGLAVLAKNIQYF. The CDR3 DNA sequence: TGTGCCAGCAGCTTAGGACTAGCGGTTCTAGCCAAAAACATTCAGTACTTC. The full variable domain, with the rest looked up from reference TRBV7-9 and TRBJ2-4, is DTGVSQNPRHKITKRGQNVTFRCDPISEHNRLYWYRQTLGQGPEFLTYFQNEAQLEKSRLLSDRFSAERPKGSFSTLEIQRTEQGDSAMYLCASSLGLAVLAKNIQYFGAGTRLSVL.

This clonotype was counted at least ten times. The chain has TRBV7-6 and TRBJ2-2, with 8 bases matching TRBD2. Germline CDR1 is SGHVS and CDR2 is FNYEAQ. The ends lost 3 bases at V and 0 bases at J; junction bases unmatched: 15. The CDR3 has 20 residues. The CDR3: CASSFASGSKSSANTGELFF. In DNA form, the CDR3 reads TGTGCCAGCAGCTTCGCCAGCGGGAGTAAATCGAGCGCGAACACCGGGGAGCTGTTTTTT.

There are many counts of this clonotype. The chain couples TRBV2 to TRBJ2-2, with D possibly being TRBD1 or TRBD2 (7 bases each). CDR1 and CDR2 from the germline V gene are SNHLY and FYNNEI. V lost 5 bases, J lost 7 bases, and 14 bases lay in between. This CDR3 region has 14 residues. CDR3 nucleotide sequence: TGTGCCAGCAGTTACAGGGGAGGGGTCGGGGAGCTGTTTTTT. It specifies CASSYRGGVGELFF.

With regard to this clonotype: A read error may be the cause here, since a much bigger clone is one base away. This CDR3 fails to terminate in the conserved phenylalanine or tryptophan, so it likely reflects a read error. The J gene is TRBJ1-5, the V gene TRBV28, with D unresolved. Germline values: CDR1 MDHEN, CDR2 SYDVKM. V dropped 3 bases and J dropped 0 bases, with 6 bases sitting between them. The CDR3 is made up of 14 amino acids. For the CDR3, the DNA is TGTGCCAGCAGTTTTATTCATAGCAATCAGCCCCAGCATTGT. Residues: CASSFIHSNQPQHC.

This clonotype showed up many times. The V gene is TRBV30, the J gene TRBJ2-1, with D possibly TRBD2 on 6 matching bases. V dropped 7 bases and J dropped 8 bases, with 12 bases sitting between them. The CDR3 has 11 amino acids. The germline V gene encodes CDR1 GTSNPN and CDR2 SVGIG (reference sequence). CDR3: CASGGYHEQFF. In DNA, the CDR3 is TGTGCCTCCGGAGGGTACCATGAGCAGTTCTTC.

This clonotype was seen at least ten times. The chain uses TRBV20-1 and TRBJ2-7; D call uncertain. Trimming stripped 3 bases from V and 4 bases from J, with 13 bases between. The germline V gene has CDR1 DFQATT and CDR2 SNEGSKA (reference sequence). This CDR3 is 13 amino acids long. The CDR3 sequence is CSARFTGLYEQYF. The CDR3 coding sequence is TGCAGTGCTAGGTTCACGGGTCTTTACGAGCAGTACTTC.

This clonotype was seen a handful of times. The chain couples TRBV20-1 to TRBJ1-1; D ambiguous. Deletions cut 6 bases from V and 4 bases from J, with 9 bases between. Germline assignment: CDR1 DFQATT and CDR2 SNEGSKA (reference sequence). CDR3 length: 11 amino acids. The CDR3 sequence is CSALTFTEAFF. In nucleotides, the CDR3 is TGCAGTGCCCTGACCTTCACTGAAGCTTTCTTT.